This TCR beta chain is drawn from a study of technical replicates of blood from a handful of donors. V was pared by 4 bases and J by 5 bases, with 4 bases of the junction left unmatched. The CDR3 is 14 residues long. Germline V gives CDR1 SGDLS, CDR2 YYNGEE. Produced via immunoSEQ multiplex PCR; TCRdb's table is partial and in-frame only. The sample lists about 84,000 clones, more than 95% occurring once. This sequence was found in a human donor in good health. Sequenced input: T cells isolated from PBMCs. The rearrangement uses TRBV9 and TRBJ2-7; 12 nucleotides align to TRBD2. The CDR3 sequence is CASSPRTSGDEQYF. DNA for the CDR3: TGTGCCAGCAGCCCTCGGACTAGCGGGGACGAGCAGTACTTC.